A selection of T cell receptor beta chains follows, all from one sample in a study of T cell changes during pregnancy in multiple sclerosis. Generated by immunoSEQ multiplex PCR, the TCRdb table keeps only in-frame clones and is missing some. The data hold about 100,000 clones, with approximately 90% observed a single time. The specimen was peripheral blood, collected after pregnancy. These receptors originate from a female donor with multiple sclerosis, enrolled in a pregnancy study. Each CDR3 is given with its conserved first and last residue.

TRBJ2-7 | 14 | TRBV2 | CASSEGGQALAEYF
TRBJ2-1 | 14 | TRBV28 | CASSPGQWYNEQFF
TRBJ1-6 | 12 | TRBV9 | CASSTPSSPLHF
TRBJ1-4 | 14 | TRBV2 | CASSKAGNDEKLFF
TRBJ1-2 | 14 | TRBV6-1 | CASSPGQGAIGYTF
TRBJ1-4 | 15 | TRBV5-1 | CASSLDGKSNEKLFF
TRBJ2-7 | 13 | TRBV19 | CASSIDRADEQYF
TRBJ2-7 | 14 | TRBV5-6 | CASSATSSSYEQYF
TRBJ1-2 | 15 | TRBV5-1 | CASSLQQGTLFGYTF
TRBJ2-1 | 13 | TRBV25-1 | CASSARSYNEQFF
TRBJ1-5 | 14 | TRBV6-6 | CASSPTEGYQPQHF
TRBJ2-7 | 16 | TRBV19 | CATSLGSRGHSYEQYF
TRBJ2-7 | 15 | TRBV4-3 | CASSQETSGVYEQYF
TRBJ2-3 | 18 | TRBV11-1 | CASSLATGWGLGTDTQYF
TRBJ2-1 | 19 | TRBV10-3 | CAISVSTGGLAGGRGEQFF
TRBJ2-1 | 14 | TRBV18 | CASRAAGGENEQFF
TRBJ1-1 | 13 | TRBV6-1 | CASSAVGGVEAFF
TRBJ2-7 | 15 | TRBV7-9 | CASSETGQGDYEQYF
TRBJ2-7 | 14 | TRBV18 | CASSPAGTSYEQYF
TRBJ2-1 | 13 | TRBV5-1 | CATWDRSNNEQFF
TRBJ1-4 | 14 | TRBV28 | CASSGRGENEKLFF
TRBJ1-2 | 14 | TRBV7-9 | CASITGTAVNGYTF